This T cell receptor beta chain is drawn from a study of brain metastases from non-small cell lung cancer. Concerning this clone: Other DNA sequences within the sample encode an identical CDR3.

Data came from immunoSEQ multiplex PCR; TCRdb stores just in-frame clones and leaves some out. The sample consists of 3,000 to 3,500 clones, less than 97% of them appearing once. Germline CDR1 SGHRS, CDR2 YFSETQ. The CDR3 has 14 residues. Between the trimmed V and J ends, which lost 0 bases and 7 bases, there was a span of 11 bases. V and J are TRBV5-1 and TRBJ2-1; D remains unclear. This TCR was sampled from a donor aged 40 or older with non-small cell lung cancer. The sequencing sample was made of tumor-adjacent normal tissue. This CDR3 reads CASSLAGPGNEQFF. The DNA for the CDR3 is TGCGCCAGCAGCTTGGCCGGACCCGGTAATGAGCAGTTCTTC.